This is a list of T cell receptor beta chains from one sample in a study of post-analysis software for immune sequencing data. TCRdb re-called the PCR reads with MiXCR, one entry per CDR3 protein. The sample holds over 250,000 distinct CDR3 sequences, about 40% seen once. Sequencing input: blood. Every receptor here comes from a girl aged 5 to 17 with multiple sclerosis. CDR3s include the opening cysteine and the closing phenylalanine or tryptophan. A D gene is named only where the DNA matches it firmly. Expanded clones are given a class, and other clones once, few, many or no size at all.

d_gene	abundance	v_gene	j_gene	CDR3nt	CDR3aa
TRBD1	-	TRBV7-2	TRBJ2-7	TGTGCCAGCAGCTTCCGGGACAGGGCCGAGCAGTACTTC	CASSFRDRAEQYF
-	-	TRBV29-1	TRBJ1-1	TGCAGCGGGAGGGGCAGGGCGAACACTGAAGCTTTCTTT	CSGRGRANTEAFF
-	many	TRBV20-1	TRBJ2-1	TGCAGTGCTAGGGGTCTTTTCGACAATGAGCAGTTCTTC	CSARGLFDNEQFF
TRBD2	many	TRBV7-2	TRBJ2-3	TGTGCCAGCAGCCCCCGGACTAGTCGGAGCACAGATACGCAGTATTTT	CASSPRTSRSTDTQYF
TRBD1	once	TRBV20-1	TRBJ2-3	TGCAGTGCTAGCGGACAGGGGGCGAGAGATACGCAGTATTTT	CSASGQGARDTQYF
-	-	TRBV6-5	TRBJ2-3	TGTGCCAGCAGTATAAGCGGTACTAGCACAGATACGCAGTATTTT	CASSISGTSTDTQYF
-	-	TRBV24-1	TRBJ2-3	TGTGCCACCAGTGACCCAGGGTCCCCCACAAATACGCAGTATTTT	CATSDPGSPTNTQYF
-	-	TRBV20-1	TRBJ1-5	TGCAGTGCTAGCCGGGACAATTTCCAAGGCAATCAGCCCCAGCATTTT	CSASRDNFQGNQPQHF
-	-	TRBV12-3/TRBV12-4	TRBJ1-2	TGTGCCAGCAGTTTAAGGCAGGGGCTTGGAACCGTACGGGGCTACACCTTC	CASSLRQGLGTVRGYTF
-	many	TRBV7-9	TRBJ1-2	TGTGCCAGCAGCTTAGTCGCAGGGGAATGGGGCTACACCTTC	CASSLVAGEWGYTF
-	many	TRBV5-1	TRBJ2-5	TGCGCCAGCAGCTTTGGCCCTCAAGAGACCCAGTACTTC	CASSFGPQETQYF
-	-	TRBV6-5	TRBJ2-3	TGTGCCATTCGGGTGAATGAGGAAGATACGCAGTATTTT	CAIRVNEEDTQYF
TRBD2	-	TRBV7-2	TRBJ2-5	TGCGCCAGCAGAGGGCCAGCGGGGGAGCAGTACTTC	CASRGPAGEQYF
TRBD1	-	TRBV3-1	TRBJ1-6	TGTGCCAGCAGCCAAGGACAGGGGGTTGCTTCACCCCTCCACTTT	CASSQGQGVASPLHF
-	-	TRBV2	TRBJ1-1	TGTGCCAGCAGTGGAGCACCGAACACTGAAGCTTTCTTT	CASSGAPNTEAFF
TRBD2	many	TRBV12-3/TRBV12-4	TRBJ2-3	TGTGCCAGCAGTCCGAGGATGACTAGCGGGGGGCAAGGAGATACGCAGTATTTT	CASSPRMTSGGQGDTQYF
-	few	TRBV20-1	TRBJ1-3	TGCAGTGCCTTACTCGGTTCTGGAAACACCATATATTTT	CSALLGSGNTIYF
TRBD1	many	TRBV24-1	TRBJ1-1	TGTGCCACCAGTGATTACAGGGGAGACGCTTTCTTT	CATSDYRGDAFF
-	many	TRBV15	TRBJ1-1	TGTGCCACCAGCAGCGAACTTGCCGGGAACACTGAAGCTTTCTTT	CATSSELAGNTEAFF
TRBD1	-	TRBV28	TRBJ2-1	TGTGCCAGCAGTTGGGGACAGGGGGCGATGAATGAGCAGTTCTTC	CASSWGQGAMNEQFF
-	-	TRBV4-3	TRBJ1-2	TGCGCCAGCAGCCAAGCATCCCAGCTCGAGACGTATGGCTACACCTTC	CASSQASQLETYGYTF
-	many	TRBV20-1	TRBJ2-5	TGCAGTGCCACGAATCAAGAGACCCAGTACTTC	CSATNQETQYF
TRBD2	few	TRBV6-5	TRBJ2-7	TGTGCCAGCAGAACTAGCGTTAGGGGCTCCTACGAGCAGTACTTC	CASRTSVRGSYEQYF
-	once	TRBV7-2	TRBJ2-3	TGTGCCAGCAGCTTAAGGGTTTCTGGCACAGATACGCAGTATTTT	CASSLRVSGTDTQYF
-	few	TRBV24-1	TRBJ1-1	TGTGCCACCAGTGATTTGGACACTGAAGCTTTCTTT	CATSDLDTEAFF
-	few	TRBV19	TRBJ1-4	TGTGCCAGTAGTATGCGGACGGCGGTCGAGATTGAAAAACTGTTTTTT	CASSMRTAVEIEKLFF
-	many	TRBV14	TRBJ1-1	TGTGCCAGCAGCCAAGGCGGGGGCAGGGGCAGCACTGAAGCTTTCTTT	CASSQGGGRGSTEAFF